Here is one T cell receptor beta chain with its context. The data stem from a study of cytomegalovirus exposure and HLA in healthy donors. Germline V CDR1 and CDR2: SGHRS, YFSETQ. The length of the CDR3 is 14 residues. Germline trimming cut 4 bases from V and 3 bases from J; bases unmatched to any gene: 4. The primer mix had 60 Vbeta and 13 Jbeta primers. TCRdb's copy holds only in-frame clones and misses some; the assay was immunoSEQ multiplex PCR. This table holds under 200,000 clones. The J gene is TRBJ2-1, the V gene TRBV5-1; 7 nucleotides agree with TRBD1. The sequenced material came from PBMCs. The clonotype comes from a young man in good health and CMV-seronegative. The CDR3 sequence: CASSRGQIYNEQFF. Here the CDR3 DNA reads TGCGCCAGCAGCAGGGGACAGATCTACAATGAGCAGTTCTTC.